The 30 T cell receptor beta chains given below trace back to one sample, sequenced in a study of neurological immune-mediated disorders. Via MiXCR, TCRdb re-called the 5' RACE reads, giving one row per CDR3 protein. Counted here are approximately 50,000 distinct CDR3 sequences, around 4% occurring once; the ten biggest clones make up 6.5%. Source material: PBMCs. The receptors originated from a man aged 55 to 70 with multiple sclerosis.

This clonotype was observed at least ten times. The chain couples TRBV6-6 to TRBJ2-7, with a possible D match to TRBD1 (6 bases). Per germline, CDR1 MNHNY and CDR2 SVGAGI (reference sequence). CDR3 length: 13 amino acids. V was pared by 2 bases and J by 1 base, with 6 bases between. The CDR3 DNA follows: TGTGCCAGCAGTTACGACAGGTCCTACGAGCAGTACTTC. It specifies CASSYDRSYEQYF.

This clonotype was found many times. This chain joins TRBV11-3 and TRBJ2-1; TRBD2 matches at 13 bases. Trimming took 0 bases from V and 6 from J; bases not matched to a gene: 5. Germline loops: CDR1 SGHNT, CDR2 YENEEA. This CDR3 contains 17 residues. CDR3 in DNA: TGTGCCAGCAGCTTAGATACTAGCGGGGGGGCGGTCAATGAGCAGTTCTTC. It specifies CASSLDTSGGAVNEQFF.

The table lists this clonotype with many counts. This chain joins TRBV7-8 and TRBJ1-5; a possible D gene is TRBD1 (5 bases). V lost 5 bases and J 3 bases, leaving 14 bases between the germline ends. The CDR3 has 15 residues. Germline-derived CDR1 and CDR2 are SGHVS and FQNEAQ. CDR3: CASSLSTGHNQPQHF. CDR3 bases: TGTGCCAGCAGCCTAAGTACGGGGCACAATCAGCCCCAGCATTTT. The full variable domain, rest sourced from reference TRBV7-8 and TRBJ1-5, is GAGVSQSPRYKVAKRGQDVALRCDPISGHVSLFWYQQALGQGPEFLTYFQNEAQLDKSGLPSDRFFAERPEGSVSTLKIQRTQQEDSAVYLCASSLSTGHNQPQHFGDGTRLSIL.

This clonotype was recorded many times. The J gene is TRBJ2-3, the V gene TRBV20-1; D ambiguous. CDR1 and CDR2 (germline): DFQATT, SNEGSKA (reference sequence). V was clipped by 6 bases and J by 3 bases, with 16 bases between them. CDR3 length equals 14 residues. The CDR3, as DNA: TGCAGTGCGTCACGGCAGCGTCGGACAGATACGCAGTATTTT. Amino acid sequence: CSASRQRRTDTQYF.

The table lists this clonotype with many counts. This chain joins TRBV5-1 and TRBJ1-1, with D unresolved. V was cut by 0 bases and J by 8 bases, with 11 bases left in between. CDR3 length: 13 residues. CDR1 SGHRS and CDR2 YFSETQ come from the germline V gene. The CDR3 DNA reads TGCGCCAGCAGCTTGGGGGCAGGCTGGGAAGCTTTCTTT. This gives the protein CASSLGAGWEAFF.

This clonotype was detected only a few times. The rearrangement uses TRBV10-2 and TRBJ2-1, with TRBD2 matching over 7 bases. After removal of 11 bases from V and 5 bases from J, the junction contained 9 bases not matched to a gene. This CDR3 is built from 13 residues. From germline, CDR1 is WSHSY and CDR2 SAAADI. In nucleotides, the CDR3 is TGCGCCGCCTCTGGGGGGGTGAACAATGAGCAGTTCTTC. Translation: CAASGGVNNEQFF.

This clonotype was found many times. V is TRBV24-1 and J is TRBJ2-1, with D possibly TRBD2 on 6 matching bases. CDR1 and CDR2 from the germline V gene are KGHDR and SFDVKD. V lost 4 bases, J lost 10 bases, and 13 bases lay in between. CDR3 length: 13 amino acids. DNA of the CDR3: TGTGCCACCAGTGAGAACGGTGGACTAGAGCAGTTCTTC. This codes for CATSENGGLEQFF.

This clonotype has ten or more counts. V and J are TRBV16 and TRBJ2-7; 9 positions agree with TRBD2. CDR3 length: 14 residues. CDR1 is KGHSY and CDR2 is FQNENV in the germline V gene. The V and J ends lost 7 bases and 7 bases, in that order; junction bases with no gene match: 11. The CDR3 DNA sequence: TGTGCCAGCACCGAGACCGGACTAGCGAGGGAGCAGTACTTC. It yields the protein CASTETGLAREQYF.

This clonotype was counted at least ten times. The chain has TRBV15 and TRBJ1-3; no clear D gene. This CDR3 has 15 residues. CDR1 is LNHNV, CDR2 YYDKDF, per germline (reference sequence). V was pared by 0 bases and J by 0 bases, with 6 bases between. The CDR3 nucleotides read TGTGCCACCAGCAGAGATAGAGGCTCTGGAAACACCATATATTTT. This encodes CATSRDRGSGNTIYF.

This clonotype was seen at least ten times. The chain couples TRBV20-1 to TRBJ1-1; D call uncertain. CDR3 length equals 14 residues. Trimming shortened V by 6 bases and J by 1 base, and 15 bases separated the two germline ends. Looked up from germline, CDR1 is DFQATT and CDR2 is SNEGSKA (reference sequence). CDR3 DNA sequence: TGCAGTGCCTCCGTGGAGAGATGGAACACTGAAGCTTTCTTT. It yields the protein CSASVERWNTEAFF.

This clonotype has ten or more counts. CDR3 sequence: CASTDGTASTDTQYF. Here the CDR3 DNA reads TGCGCCAGCACCGACGGGACCGCTAGCACAGATACGCAGTATTTT. V and J are TRBV5-1 and TRBJ2-3; D possibly uses TRBD1 or TRBD2 (5 bases each). V lost 6 bases, J lost 0 bases, and 14 bases lay in between. CDR1 and CDR2 from the germline V gene are SGHRS and YFSETQ. This CDR3 has 15 amino acids.

This clonotype was counted at least ten times. This chain joins TRBV20-1 and TRBJ2-7; D is possibly TRBD1 (6 bases). This CDR3 comprises 14 residues. The V and J ends lost 6 bases and 4 bases respectively, with 19 bases between them. CDR1 is DFQATT and CDR2 is SNEGSKA in the germline V gene (reference sequence). The CDR3 here is CSAPGATGMYEQYF. In nucleotides, the CDR3 is TGCAGTGCCCCAGGGGCCACGGGGATGTACGAGCAGTACTTC.

This clonotype appeared many times. V gene TRBV5-6 combines with J gene TRBJ1-6; D is uncertain. CDR3 size: 14 residues. Germline assignment: CDR1 SGHDT and CDR2 YYEEEE. The ends were cut back, 0 bases at V and 5 bases at J, with 6 bases in the middle. The CDR3 nucleotides read TGTGCCAGCAGCTTGGGCCGGAATAATTCACCCCTCCACTTT. Protein sequence: CASSLGRNNSPLHF.

The sample holds many counts of this clonotype. CDR3 in amino acids: CSARFRSQETQYF. CDR3 DNA sequence: TGCAGTGCTAGGTTTCGTAGCCAGGAGACCCAGTACTTC. This chain joins TRBV20-1 and TRBJ2-5, with unresolved D. The CDR3 loop spans 13 amino acids. With 3 bases removed from V and 5 bases from J, the gap between germline ends came to 13 bases. In germline, CDR1 is DFQATT, CDR2 SNEGSKA (reference sequence).

The chain couples TRBV5-1 to TRBJ2-7; D may match TRBD1 or TRBD2 (5 bases each). CDR3 length: 15 residues. Germline V gene sequence: CDR1 SGHRS, CDR2 YFSETQ. Between the trimmed V and J ends, which lost 4 bases and 2 bases, there was a span of 16 bases. The CDR3 spells CASSPTGRITYEQYF. Written as DNA, the CDR3 is TGCGCCAGCAGCCCCACGGGACGGATAACCTACGAGCAGTACTTC.

This clonotype was seen ten or more times. The chain is built from TRBV6-5 and TRBJ1-5, with D hard to call. Between the trimmed V and J ends, which lost 0 bases and 6 bases, there was a span of 6 bases. The CDR3 length is 13 residues. Per germline, CDR1 MNHEY and CDR2 SVGAGI. CDR3 protein: CASSYSIFQPQHF. The CDR3, as DNA: TGTGCCAGCAGTTACTCGATCTTTCAGCCCCAGCATTTT.

This clonotype was recorded many times. The rearrangement links TRBV6-2 or TRBV6-3 to TRBJ2-7; perhaps TRBD1 as D (6 bases). The V gene lost 7 bases and the J gene lost 1 base, with 23 bases spanning the gap. Germline loops: CDR1 MNHEY, CDR2 SVGEGT. This CDR3 comprises 17 residues. The CDR3 region has the DNA TGTGCCAGCACACTTCCTACGCGTGGGGGCCAATCCTACGAGCAGTACTTC. Its translation: CASTLPTRGGQSYEQYF.

This clonotype was detected ten times or more. The chain has TRBV12-3 or TRBV12-4 and TRBJ1-2, with a weak D call TRBD1 (6 bases). CDR3 length equals 13 residues. Trimming pared 3 bases from V and 4 bases from J, leaving 9 bases between. In nucleotides, the CDR3 is TGTGCCAGCAGTTTGTTAGGGGGCTATGGCTACACCTTC. Protein sequence: CASSLLGGYGYTF.

This clonotype appeared many times. The chain is built from TRBV29-1 and TRBJ1-1, with TRBD1 as a possible D gene (5 bases). The length of the CDR3 is 11 residues. Germline CDR1 reads SQVTM; CDR2 reads ANQGSEA. V lost 8 bases and J lost 11, with 18 bases in between. In nucleotides, the CDR3 is TGCAGCTTTGGAAGGGACGCTGCGGCTTTCTTT. Protein sequence: CSFGRDAAAFF.

This clonotype was recorded many times. The chain is built from TRBV5-1 and TRBJ2-2; 8 bases fit TRBD1. CDR3 length equals 16 residues. Trimming took 3 bases from V and 3 from J; bases not matched to a gene: 7. In germline, CDR1 is SGHRS, CDR2 YFSETQ. The CDR3 spells CASSSDRGVDTGELFF. As DNA, the CDR3 is TGCGCCAGCAGCTCCGACAGGGGCGTGGACACCGGGGAGCTGTTTTTT.

This clonotype was seen at least ten times. This chain joins TRBV12-3 or TRBV12-4 and TRBJ1-4; D is unresolved. V was trimmed by 4 bases and J by 8 bases, leaving 8 bases between them. The CDR3 sequence is 12 residues long. The CDR3 sequence: CASSYGPEKLFF. The CDR3 DNA is TGTGCCAGCAGTTACGGACCGGAAAAACTGTTTTTT.

Ten or more counts support this clonotype. The rearrangement links TRBV20-1 to TRBJ2-1, with 10 bases matching TRBD1. Germline V CDR1 and CDR2: DFQATT, SNEGSKA (reference sequence). This CDR3 region has 14 residues. V shed 7 bases and J 7 bases; nucleotides not matched to a gene: 10. The CDR3, as DNA: TGCAGTGTAAGACGGACAGGGGGAATGAATGAGCAGTTCTTC. This encodes CSVRRTGGMNEQFF.

This clonotype was found many times. The genes are TRBV6-6 and TRBJ2-3; tentatively, D is TRBD1 (6 bases). Trimming left V 6 bases short and J 5 bases short, with 15 bases between. Germline assignment: CDR1 MNHNY and CDR2 SVGAGI (reference sequence). This CDR3 spans 14 amino acids. CDR3 coding DNA: TGTGCCAGCAGCCACAGACAGGTTGAAGATACGCAGTATTTT. As protein: CASSHRQVEDTQYF.

This clonotype was observed many times. This chain uses TRBV14 with TRBJ1-4, with 10 positions matching TRBD1. Trimming took 4 bases from V and 8 from J; bases not matched to a gene: 4. CDR3 length: 14 residues. Germline values: CDR1 SGHDN, CDR2 FVKESK. CDR3 sequence reads: CASSRQGAREKLFF. CDR3 DNA sequence: TGTGCCAGCAGCCGACAGGGGGCTCGCGAAAAACTGTTTTTT.

This clonotype was seen ten or more times. The genes are TRBV28 and TRBJ2-3; 7 nucleotides match TRBD1. This CDR3 has 16 residues. From germline, CDR1 is MDHEN and CDR2 SYDVKM. Trimming took 6 bases from V and 2 from J; bases not matched to a gene: 11. CDR3 in DNA: TGTGCCAGCAGCCCACAGGGGACGACTCTCACAGATACGCAGTATTTT. Protein: CASSPQGTTLTDTQYF.

In this sample, this clonotype turned up many times. The rearrangement uses TRBV7-3 and TRBJ2-1; perhaps TRBD1 as D (6 bases). This CDR3 is 14 amino acids long. Trimming took off 0 bases at V and 8 bases at J, with 11 bases between the two ends. Germline CDR1 and CDR2: SGHTA and FQGTGA. The CDR3: CASSLTLGADEQFF. Written as DNA, the CDR3 is TGTGCCAGCAGCTTAACGCTGGGGGCGGATGAGCAGTTCTTC.

Regarding this clonotype: One base away lies a much larger clone, so this may be a sequencing read error. V is TRBV12-3 or TRBV12-4 and J is TRBJ2-1; no definite D call. The CDR3 is made up of 13 amino acids. V was pared by 1 base and J by 12 bases, with 13 bases between. The CDR3 sequence: CASSLGQTDAQFF. Here the CDR3 DNA reads TGTGCCAGCAGTTTAGGGCAGACGGATGCGCAGTTCTTC.

This clonotype was found many times. The chain joins TRBV5-1 to TRBJ2-5; 8 bases map to TRBD2. With V trimmed by 4 bases and J by 1 base, 9 bases remained unmatched. The CDR3 totals 16 residues. From germline, CDR1 is SGHRS and CDR2 YFSETQ. CDR3 nucleotide sequence: TGCGCCAGCAGCCCCCGGGGCGGGGGGATCCAAGAGACCCAGTACTTC. Protein sequence: CASSPRGGGIQETQYF.

This clonotype was counted a few times. The chain carries TRBV4-1 and TRBJ1-2, with D possibly TRBD1 on 5 matching bases. V was cut by 0 bases and J by 9 bases, with 8 bases left in between. This CDR3 has 12 residues. The germline V gene has CDR1 MGHRA and CDR2 YSYEKL. The CDR3 bases are TGCGCCAGCAGCCAAGAACGGGGACGCTACACCTTC. Protein: CASSQERGRYTF.

This clonotype was seen ten or more times. This chain joins TRBV5-1 and TRBJ2-5; D unresolved. This CDR3 is built from 15 residues. Germline V CDR1 and CDR2: SGHRS, YFSETQ. Trimming stripped 0 bases from V and 2 bases from J, with 11 bases between. As DNA, the CDR3 is TGCGCCAGCAGCTTGGTAGGGTCCCGGCAAGAGACCCAGTACTTC. Amino acid sequence: CASSLVGSRQETQYF.